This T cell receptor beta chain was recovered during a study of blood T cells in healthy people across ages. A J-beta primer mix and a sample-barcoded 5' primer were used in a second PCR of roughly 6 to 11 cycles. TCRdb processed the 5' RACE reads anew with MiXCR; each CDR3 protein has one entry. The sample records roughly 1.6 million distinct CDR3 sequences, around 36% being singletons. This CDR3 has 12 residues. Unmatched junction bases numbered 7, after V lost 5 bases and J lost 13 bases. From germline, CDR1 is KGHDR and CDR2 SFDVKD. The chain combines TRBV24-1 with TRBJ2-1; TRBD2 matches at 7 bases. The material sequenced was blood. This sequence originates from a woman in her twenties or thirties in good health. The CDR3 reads CATSATRGVQFF. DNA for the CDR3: TGTGCCACCAGTGCCACTCGGGGGGTACAGTTCTTC.